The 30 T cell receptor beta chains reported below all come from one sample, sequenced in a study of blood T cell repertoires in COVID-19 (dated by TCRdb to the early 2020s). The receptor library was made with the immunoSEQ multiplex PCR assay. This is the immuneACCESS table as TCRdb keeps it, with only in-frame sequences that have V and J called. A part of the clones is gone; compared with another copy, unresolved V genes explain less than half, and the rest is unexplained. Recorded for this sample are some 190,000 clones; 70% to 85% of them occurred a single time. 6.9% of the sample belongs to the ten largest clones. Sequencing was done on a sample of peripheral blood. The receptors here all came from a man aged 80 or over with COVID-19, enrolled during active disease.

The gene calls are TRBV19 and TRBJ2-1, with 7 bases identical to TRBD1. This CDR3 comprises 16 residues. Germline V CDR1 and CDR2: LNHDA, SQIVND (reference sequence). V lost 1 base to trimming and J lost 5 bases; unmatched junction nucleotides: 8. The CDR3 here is CASSIVGTVANNEQFF. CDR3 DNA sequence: TGTGCCAGTAGTATAGTAGGGACAGTGGCCAACAATGAGCAGTTCTTC.

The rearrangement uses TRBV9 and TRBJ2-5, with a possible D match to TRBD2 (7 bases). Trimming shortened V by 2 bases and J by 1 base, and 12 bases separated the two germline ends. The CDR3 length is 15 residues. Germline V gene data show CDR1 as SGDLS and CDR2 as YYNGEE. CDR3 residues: CASSVGGGRQETQYF. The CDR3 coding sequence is TGTGCCAGCAGCGTGGGCGGGGGCCGCCAAGAGACCCAGTACTTC.

This CDR3 is CSASQGSPLHF. The CDR3 region has the DNA TGCAGTGCTAGTCAGGGCTCACCCCTCCACTTT. The chain couples TRBV20-1 to TRBJ1-6; D might be TRBD1 (5 bases). CDR3 length equals 11 residues. Germline CDR1 and CDR2: DFQATT and SNEGSKA (reference sequence). Trimming took off 3 bases at V and 10 bases at J, with 7 bases between the two ends.

CDR3 coding DNA: TGTGCCAGCAGACGACAGGGGAGTGGAAACACCATATATTTT. This translates into CASRRQGSGNTIYF. The V call is TRBV6-4, the J call TRBJ1-3; 8 bases align to TRBD1. CDR1 MRHNA and CDR2 SNTAGT come from the germline V gene. V shed 6 bases and J 3 bases; nucleotides not matched to a gene: 4. The CDR3 loop spans 14 amino acids.

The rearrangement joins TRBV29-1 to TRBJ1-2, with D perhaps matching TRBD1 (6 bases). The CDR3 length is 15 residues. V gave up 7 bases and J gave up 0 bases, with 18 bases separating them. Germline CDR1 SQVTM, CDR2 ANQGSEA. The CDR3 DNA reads TGCAGCGCTTACCTATCTACAGGGTCTAACTATGGCTACACCTTC. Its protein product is CSAYLSTGSNYGYTF. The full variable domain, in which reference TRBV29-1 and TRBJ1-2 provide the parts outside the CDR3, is SAVISQKPSRDICQRGTSLTIQCQVDSQVTMMFWYRQQPGQSLTLIATANQGSEATYESGFVIDKFPISRPNLTFSTLTVSNMSPEDSSIYLCSAYLSTGSNYGYTFGSGTRLTVV.

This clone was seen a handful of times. CDR3 DNA sequence: TGTGCCAGAAGCTCCCAAGACGGACAGGGAGGGACTGAAGCTTTCTTT. As protein: CARSSQDGQGGTEAFF. The chain has TRBV5-3 and TRBJ1-1; TRBD1 matches 8 bases. TRBV5-3 is flagged as an ORF with uncertain function. The CDR3 contains 16 residues. V shed 3 bases and J 5 bases; nucleotides not matched to a gene: 12.

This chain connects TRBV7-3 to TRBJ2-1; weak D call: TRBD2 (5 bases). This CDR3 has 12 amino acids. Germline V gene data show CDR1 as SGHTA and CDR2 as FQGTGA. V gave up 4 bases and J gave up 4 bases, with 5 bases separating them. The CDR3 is CASSSGYNEQFF. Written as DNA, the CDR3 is TGTGCCAGCAGCTCGGGATACAATGAGCAGTTCTTC.

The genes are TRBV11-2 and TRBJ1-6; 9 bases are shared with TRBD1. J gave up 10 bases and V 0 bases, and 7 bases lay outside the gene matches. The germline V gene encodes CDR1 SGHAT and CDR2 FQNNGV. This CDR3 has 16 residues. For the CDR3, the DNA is TGTGCCAGCAGCTTAGATCTGACAGGGGGAGGGTCACCCCTCCACTTT. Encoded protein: CASSLDLTGGGSPLHF.

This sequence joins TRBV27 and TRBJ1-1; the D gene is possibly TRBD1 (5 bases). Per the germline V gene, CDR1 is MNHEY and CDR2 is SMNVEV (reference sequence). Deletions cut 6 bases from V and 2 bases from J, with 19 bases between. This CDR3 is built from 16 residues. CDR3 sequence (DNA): TGTGCCAGCAGGCAAGGTAGGGGACTAAAAAACACTGAAGCTTTCTTT. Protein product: CASRQGRGLKNTEAFF.

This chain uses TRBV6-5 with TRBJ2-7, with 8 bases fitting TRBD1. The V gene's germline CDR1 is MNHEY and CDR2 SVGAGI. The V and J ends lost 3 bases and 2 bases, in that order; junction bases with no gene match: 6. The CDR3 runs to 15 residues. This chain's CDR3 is CASSYEGQGTYEQYF. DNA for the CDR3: TGTGCCAGCAGTTATGAAGGACAGGGCACCTACGAGCAGTACTTC.

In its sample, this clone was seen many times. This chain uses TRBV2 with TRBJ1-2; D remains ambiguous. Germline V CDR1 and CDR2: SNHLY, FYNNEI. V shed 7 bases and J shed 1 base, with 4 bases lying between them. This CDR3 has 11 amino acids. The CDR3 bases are TGTGCCAGCACTCGTAACTATGGCTACACCTTC. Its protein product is CASTRNYGYTF.

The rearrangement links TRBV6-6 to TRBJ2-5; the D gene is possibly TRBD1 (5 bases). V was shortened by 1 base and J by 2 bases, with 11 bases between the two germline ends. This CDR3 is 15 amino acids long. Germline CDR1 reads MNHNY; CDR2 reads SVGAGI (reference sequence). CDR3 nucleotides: TGTGCCAGCAGTTACTTTGACAGAATACAAGAGACCCAGTACTTC. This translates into CASSYFDRIQETQYF.

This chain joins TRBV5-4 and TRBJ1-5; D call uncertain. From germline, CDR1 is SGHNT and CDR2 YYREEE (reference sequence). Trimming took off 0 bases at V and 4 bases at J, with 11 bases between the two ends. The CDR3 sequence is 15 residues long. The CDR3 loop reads CASSLGITGNQPQHF. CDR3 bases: TGTGCCAGCAGCTTGGGCATTACGGGTAATCAGCCCCAGCATTTT.

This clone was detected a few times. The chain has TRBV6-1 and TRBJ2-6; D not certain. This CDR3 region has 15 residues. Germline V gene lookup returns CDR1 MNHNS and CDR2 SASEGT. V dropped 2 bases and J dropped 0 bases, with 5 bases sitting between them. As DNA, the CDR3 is TGTGCCAGCAGTGAAACAGTCTCTGGGGCCAACGTCCTGACTTTC. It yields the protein CASSETVSGANVLTF.

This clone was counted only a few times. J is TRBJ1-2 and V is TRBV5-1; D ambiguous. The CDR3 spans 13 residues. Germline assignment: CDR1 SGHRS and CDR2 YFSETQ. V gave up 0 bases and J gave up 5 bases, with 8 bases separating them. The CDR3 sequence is CASSLGQFYGYTF. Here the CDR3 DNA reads TGCGCCAGCAGCTTGGGGCAGTTTTATGGCTACACCTTC. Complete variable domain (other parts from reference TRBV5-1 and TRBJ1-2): KAGVTQTPRYLIKTRGQQVTLSCSPISGHRSVSWYQQTPGQGLQFLFEYFSETQRNKGNFPGRFSGRQFSNSRSEMNVSTLELGDSALYLCASSLGQFYGYTFGSGTRLTVV.

The CDR3 reads CASSYNRGISYEQYF. The CDR3 DNA is TGTGCCAGCTCCTATAATCGGGGGATCTCCTACGAGCAGTACTTC. V and J are TRBV5-4 and TRBJ2-7; D possibly corresponds to TRBD2 (6 bases). CDR3 length equals 15 residues. V lost 7 bases and J 0 bases, leaving 17 bases between the germline ends. Germline CDR1 and CDR2: SGHNT and YYREEE (reference sequence).

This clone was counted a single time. The CDR3 spells CASITGRGPNNQPQHF. CDR3 nucleotides: TGTGCCAGTATTACCGGAAGGGGGCCCAACAATCAGCCCCAGCATTTT. The rearrangement links TRBV19 to TRBJ1-5, with 7 positions matching TRBD1. The ends lost 7 bases at V and 3 bases at J; junction bases unmatched: 12. CDR1 and CDR2 (germline): LNHDA, SQIVND (reference sequence). The CDR3 loop spans 16 amino acids. The entire variable domain, with the rest obtained from reference TRBV19 and TRBJ1-5, is as follows: DGGITQSPKYLFRKEGQNVTLSCEQNLNHDAMYWYRQDPGQGLRLIYYSQIVNDFQKGDIAEGYSVSREKKESFPLTVTSAQKNPTAFYLCASITGRGPNNQPQHFGDGTRLSIL.

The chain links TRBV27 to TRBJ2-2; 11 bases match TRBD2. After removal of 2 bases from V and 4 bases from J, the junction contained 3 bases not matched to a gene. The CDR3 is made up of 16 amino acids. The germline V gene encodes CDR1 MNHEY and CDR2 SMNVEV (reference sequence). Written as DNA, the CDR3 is TGTGCCAGCAGTTTACGGCTAGCGGGGGGCACCGGGGAGCTGTTTTTT. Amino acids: CASSLRLAGGTGELFF.

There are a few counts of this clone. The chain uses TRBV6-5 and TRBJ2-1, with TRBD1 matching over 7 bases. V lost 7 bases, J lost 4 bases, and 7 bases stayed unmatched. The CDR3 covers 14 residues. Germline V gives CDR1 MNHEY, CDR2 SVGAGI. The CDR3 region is CASNPGQRYNEQFF. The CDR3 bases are TGTGCCAGCAATCCGGGACAGAGGTACAATGAGCAGTTCTTC.

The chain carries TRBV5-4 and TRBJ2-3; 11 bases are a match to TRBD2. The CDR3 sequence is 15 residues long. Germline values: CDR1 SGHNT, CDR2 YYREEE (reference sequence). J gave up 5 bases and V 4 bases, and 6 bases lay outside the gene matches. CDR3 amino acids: CASSRSGGAGDTQYF. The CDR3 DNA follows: TGTGCCAGCAGCCGTAGCGGGGGGGCAGGAGATACGCAGTATTTT. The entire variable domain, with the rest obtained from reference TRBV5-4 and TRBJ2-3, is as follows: ETGVTQSPTHLIKTRGQQVTLRCSSQSGHNTVSWYQQALGQGPQFIFQYYREEENGRGNFPPRFSGLQFPNYSSELNVNALELDDSALYLCASSRSGGAGDTQYFGPGTRLTVL.

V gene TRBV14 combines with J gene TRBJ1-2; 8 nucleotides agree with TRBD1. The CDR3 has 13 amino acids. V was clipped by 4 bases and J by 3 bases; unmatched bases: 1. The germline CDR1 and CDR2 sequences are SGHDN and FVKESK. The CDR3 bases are TGTGCCAGCAGCCCGGGACAGGACTATGGCTACACCTTC. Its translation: CASSPGQDYGYTF. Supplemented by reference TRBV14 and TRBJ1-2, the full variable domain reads EAGVTQFPSHSVIEKGQTVTLRCDPISGHDNLYWYRRVMGKEIKFLLHFVKESKQDESGMPNNRFLAERTGGTYSTLKVQPAELEDSGVYFCASSPGQDYGYTFGSGTRLTVV.

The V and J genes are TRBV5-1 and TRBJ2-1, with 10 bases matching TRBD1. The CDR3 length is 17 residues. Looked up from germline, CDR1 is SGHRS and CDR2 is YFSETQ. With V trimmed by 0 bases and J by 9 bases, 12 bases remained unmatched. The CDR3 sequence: CASSLAVGQGDESEQFF. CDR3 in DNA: TGCGCCAGCAGCTTGGCCGTCGGACAGGGGGACGAGAGTGAGCAGTTCTTC.

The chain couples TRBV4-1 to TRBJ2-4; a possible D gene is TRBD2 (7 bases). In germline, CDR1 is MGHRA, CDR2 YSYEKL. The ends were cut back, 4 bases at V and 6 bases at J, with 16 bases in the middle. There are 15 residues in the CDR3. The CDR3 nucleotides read TGCGCCAGCAGCCCCCTGAGGGGGGGTGGAAACATTCAGTACTTC. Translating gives CASSPLRGGGNIQYF.

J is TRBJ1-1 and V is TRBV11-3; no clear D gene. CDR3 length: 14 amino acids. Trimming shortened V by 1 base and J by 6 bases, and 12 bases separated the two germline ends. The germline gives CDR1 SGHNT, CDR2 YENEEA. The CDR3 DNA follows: TGTGCCAGCAGCTTAGTTTGGAGGGATGCTGAAGCTTTCTTT. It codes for CASSLVWRDAEAFF.

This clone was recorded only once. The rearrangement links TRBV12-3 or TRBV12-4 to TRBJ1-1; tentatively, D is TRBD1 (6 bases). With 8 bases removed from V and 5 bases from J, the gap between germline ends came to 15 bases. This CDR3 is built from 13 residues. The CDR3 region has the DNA TGTGCCAGCCAGGGGCTCCGTGATACTGAAGCTTTCTTT. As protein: CASQGLRDTEAFF.

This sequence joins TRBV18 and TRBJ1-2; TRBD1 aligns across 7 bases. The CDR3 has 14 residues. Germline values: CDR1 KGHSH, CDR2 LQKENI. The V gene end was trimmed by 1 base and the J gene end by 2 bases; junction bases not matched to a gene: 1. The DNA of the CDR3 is TGTGCCAGCTCACCACTGGGACAGAACTATGGCTACACCTTC. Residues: CASSPLGQNYGYTF.

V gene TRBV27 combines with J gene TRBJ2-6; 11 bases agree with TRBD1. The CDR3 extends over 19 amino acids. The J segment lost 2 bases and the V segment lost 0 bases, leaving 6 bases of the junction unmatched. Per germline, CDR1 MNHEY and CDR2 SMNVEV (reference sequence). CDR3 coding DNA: TGTGCCAGCAGTTTATCGCGCGGACAGGGGGCTACTGGGGCCAACGTCCTGACTTTC. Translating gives CASSLSRGQGATGANVLTF.

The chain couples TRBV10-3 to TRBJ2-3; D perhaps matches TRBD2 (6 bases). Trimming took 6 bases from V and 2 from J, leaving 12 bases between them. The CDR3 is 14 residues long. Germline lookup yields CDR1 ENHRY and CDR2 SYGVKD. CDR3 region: CAIRGGGTTDTQYF. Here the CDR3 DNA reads TGTGCCATCAGGGGTGGGGGGACCACAGATACGCAGTATTTT.

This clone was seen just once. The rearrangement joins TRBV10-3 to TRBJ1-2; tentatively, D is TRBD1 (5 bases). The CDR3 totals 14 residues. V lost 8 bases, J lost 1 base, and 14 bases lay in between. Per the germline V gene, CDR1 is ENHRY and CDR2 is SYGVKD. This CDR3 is CAILQDTFNYGYTF. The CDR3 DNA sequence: TGTGCCATCCTACAGGATACATTTAACTATGGCTACACCTTC.

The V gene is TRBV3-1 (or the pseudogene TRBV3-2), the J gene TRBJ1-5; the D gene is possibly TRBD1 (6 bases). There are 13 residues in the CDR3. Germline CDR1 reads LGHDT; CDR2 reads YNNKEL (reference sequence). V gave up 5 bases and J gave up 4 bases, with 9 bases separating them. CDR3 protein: CASSAQGNQPQHF. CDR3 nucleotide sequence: TGTGCCAGCAGCGCGCAGGGGAATCAGCCCCAGCATTTT.